This passage covers 20 T cell receptor beta chains from one sample sequenced in a study of blood T cells in healthy people across ages. Alongside a J-beta primer mix, a sample-barcoded 5' primer served in a second PCR lasting roughly 6 to 11 cycles. TCRdb ran MiXCR on the 5' RACE reads and lists one entry per CDR3 protein. The table lists hundreds of thousands of distinct CDR3 sequences, about 29% of them singletons. This sample also appeared in a second study, on T cells of mothers and their children.

Specimen: blood. The source is a boy younger than 10 in good health.

V usage is TRBV12-3 or TRBV12-4 and J usage is TRBJ2-1; no clear D gene. The CDR3 sequence is 15 residues long. The germline V and J ends were trimmed by 0 bases and 3 bases, with 9 bases remaining between them. The CDR3 loop reads CASSLAGFDYNEQFF. In DNA form, the CDR3 reads TGTGCCAGCAGTTTAGCGGGGTTCGACTACAATGAGCAGTTCTTC.

The chain combines TRBV12-3 or TRBV12-4 with TRBJ2-5, with 10 bases aligning to TRBD1. This CDR3 has 16 amino acids. V lost 5 bases and J lost 5; bases outside the gene matches: 11. The CDR3 region is CASSPRDRGRLETQYF. The DNA for the CDR3 is TGTGCCAGCAGTCCACGGGACAGGGGAAGATTGGAGACCCAGTACTTC.

This sequence joins TRBV19 and TRBJ1-1, with D perhaps TRBD1 (6 bases). The CDR3 sequence is 15 residues long. Germline CDR1 LNHDA, CDR2 SQIVND (reference sequence). With 7 bases removed from V and 1 base from J, the gap between germline ends came to 16 bases. The CDR3, as DNA: TGTGCCAGTAAAGAGGGGGGCGGAGGGAACACTGAAGCTTTCTTT. It encodes CASKEGGGGNTEAFF.

V gene TRBV20-1 combines with J gene TRBJ2-1; D is perhaps TRBD2 (5 bases). CDR1 and CDR2 from the germline V gene are DFQATT and SNEGSKA (reference sequence). V was cut by 6 bases and J by 7 bases, with 13 bases left in between. The CDR3 runs to 12 residues. CDR3 sequence (DNA): TGCAGTGCCCGCCTATGGGAGAATGAGCAGTTCTTC. Residues: CSARLWENEQFF.

This chain joins TRBV14 and TRBJ2-2; 9 bases are shared with TRBD2. The CDR3 covers 17 residues. Germline values: CDR1 SGHDN, CDR2 FVKESK. V lost 0 bases and J lost 2; bases outside the gene matches: 4. Written as DNA, the CDR3 is TGTGCCAGCAGCCAAGATGCCCTAGCGGGAAACACCGGGGAGCTGTTTTTT. Protein product: CASSQDALAGNTGELFF.

This clonotype showed up just a few times. The chain couples TRBV9 to TRBJ1-2; D is unresolved. V lost 3 bases and J 4 bases, leaving 19 bases between the germline ends. Germline assignment: CDR1 SGDLS and CDR2 YYNGEE. This CDR3 contains 16 residues. CDR3 in amino acids: CASSERATLGSYGYTF. The CDR3 DNA reads TGTGCCAGCAGCGAGAGGGCGACCTTAGGGAGCTATGGCTACACCTTC. The whole variable domain, remainder taken from reference TRBV9 and TRBJ1-2, is DSGVTQTPKHLITATGQRVTLRCSPRSGDLSVYWYQQSLDQGLQFLIQYYNGEERAKGNILERFSAQQFPDLHSELNLSSLELGDSALYFCASSERATLGSYGYTFGSGTRLTVV.

As for this clonotype: One junction end disagrees with the germline gene, perhaps due to a read error. This chain connects TRBV11-2 to TRBJ1-1; a possible D gene is TRBD1 (5 bases). The germline V gene has CDR1 SGHAT and CDR2 FQNNGV. This CDR3 has 14 amino acids. CDR3 amino acids: CVSSPDGQGVEAFF. As DNA, the CDR3 is TGTGTCAGCAGCCCCGACGGCCAGGGTGTTGAAGCTTTCTTT.

This clonotype is a singleton in its sample. The chain combines TRBV5-1 with TRBJ2-5, with 7 bases matching TRBD2. The junction had 5 bases not matched to a gene; V was cut back by 0 bases and J by 3 bases. Germline CDR1 SGHRS, CDR2 YFSETQ. There are 15 residues in the CDR3. As DNA, the CDR3 is TGCGCCAGCAGCTTGGCCTGGACTAGGGAAGAGACCCAGTACTTC. Translation: CASSLAWTREETQYF.

The chain couples TRBV4-2 to TRBJ2-3; possible D gene TRBD2, 6 bases. CDR1 is LGHNA, CDR2 YNFKEQ, per germline. Trimming pared 0 bases from V and 2 bases from J, leaving 24 bases between. CDR3 length: 20 residues. The DNA of the CDR3 is TGTGCCAGCAGCCAAGAAGAGTTTAGGCGGCGGGGACCCCTCACAGATACGCAGTATTTT. Its translation is CASSQEEFRRRGPLTDTQYF.

This clonotype was seen only a few times. The V gene is TRBV2, the J gene TRBJ2-1, with TRBD1 matching 7 bases. This CDR3 region has 13 residues. Germline loops: CDR1 SNHLY, CDR2 FYNNEI. The V segment lost 5 bases and the J segment 7 bases; nucleotides outside the gene matches: 5. CDR3 sequence (DNA): TGTGCCAGCAGTCCTTACAGGGGTAATGAGCAGTTCTTC. Its protein product is CASSPYRGNEQFF.

This sequence joins TRBV7-2 and TRBJ2-1, with unresolved D. Germline V gives CDR1 SGHTA, CDR2 FQGNSA. V was clipped by 5 bases and J by 4 bases, with 9 bases between them. This CDR3 has 13 residues. The DNA of the CDR3 is TGTGCCAGCAGCCCACCCGCTTACAATGAGCAGTTCTTC. The encoded protein is CASSPPAYNEQFF.

This clonotype was detected only once. The J gene is TRBJ2-1, the V gene TRBV15; D perhaps matches TRBD2 (5 bases). The germline gives CDR1 LNHNV, CDR2 YYDKDF (reference sequence). Trimming left V 3 bases short and J 2 bases short, with 8 bases between. The CDR3 consists of 14 residues. As DNA, the CDR3 is TGTGCCACCAGCAGGAGAGGGCCCTACAATGAGCAGTTCTTC. This gives the protein CATSRRGPYNEQFF.

The V call is TRBV7-9, the J call TRBJ2-7, with a tentative D call TRBD2 (6 bases). Germline CDR1 reads SEHNR; CDR2 reads FQNEAQ (reference sequence). This CDR3 region has 15 residues. V was pared by 3 bases and J by 1 base, with 13 bases between. Here the CDR3 reads CASSFFDRGSYEQYF. CDR3 coding DNA: TGTGCCAGCAGCTTTTTCGATCGGGGGTCCTACGAGCAGTACTTC.

The table lists this clonotype with a few counts. The chain has TRBV12-3 or TRBV12-4 and TRBJ1-2, with D possibly matching TRBD1 (5 bases). This CDR3 has 12 residues. Trimming pared 5 bases from V and 14 bases from J, leaving 18 bases between. CDR3 loop: CASSLQGGVETF. The DNA for the CDR3 is TGTGCCAGCAGTCTCCAGGGTGGAGTGGAAACCTTC.

This clonotype has more than one count but fewer than ten. This rearrangement joins TRBV29-1 to TRBJ2-7, with a weak D call TRBD1 (6 bases). The V gene's germline CDR1 is SQVTM and CDR2 ANQGSEA. V was pared by 7 bases and J by 1 base, with 14 bases between. This CDR3 has 13 amino acids. The CDR3: CSASGDLSYEQYF. The CDR3 DNA follows: TGCAGCGCTTCAGGGGATCTTTCCTACGAGCAGTACTTC.

This clonotype turned up a few times. The chain has TRBV5-1 and TRBJ2-5; 12 bases agree with TRBD1. The J call is in doubt because the DNA end fits TRBJ2-7 better. This CDR3 has 22 amino acids. The germline gives CDR1 SGHRS, CDR2 YFSETQ. The CDR3 nucleotides read TGCGCCAGCAGCTCCTTAGGGGCAATCCGGGACAGGGGGCTGGTTAGCCCCTACGAGCAGTACTTC. Translating it yields CASSSLGAIRDRGLVSPYEQYF.

This clonotype was seen more than once but under ten times. The V call is TRBV6-5, the J call TRBJ2-1; D ambiguous. This CDR3 contains 15 residues. V gave up 0 bases and J gave up 8 bases, with 14 bases separating them. Germline V gene sequence: CDR1 MNHEY, CDR2 SVGAGI. The chain's CDR3 is CASSYSPVPAYEQFF. In DNA form, the CDR3 reads TGTGCCAGCAGTTACTCGCCGGTCCCGGCCTATGAGCAGTTCTTC.

At least ten counts were recorded for this clonotype. This chain joins TRBV21-1 and TRBJ2-7. TRBV21-1 is a pseudogene segment. There are 16 residues in the CDR3. The CDR3 DNA reads as TGTGCCAGCAGCAAAGAGGAAAGCGGGAGCTCCTACGAGCAGTACTTC. As protein: CASSKEESGSSYEQYF.

This chain uses TRBV5-5 with TRBJ1-2, with 7 bases that match TRBD1. CDR1 and CDR2 (germline): SGHKS, YYEKEE (reference sequence). The CDR3 loop spans 15 amino acids. The ends lost 7 bases at V and 0 bases at J; junction bases unmatched: 9. CDR3 DNA sequence: TGTGCCAGCGAGCTTGTCGGGACAGCTAACTATGGCTACACCTTC. Translating gives CASELVGTANYGYTF.

This CDR3 reads CASSFRDPGHEQYF. The CDR3 DNA reads TGTGCCAGCAGCTTCCGGGACCCCGGGCACGAGCAGTACTTC. V and J are TRBV5-6 and TRBJ2-7, with D possibly called TRBD1 or TRBD2 (5 bases each). CDR1 and CDR2 (germline): SGHDT, YYEEEE. This CDR3 has 14 amino acids. The V end was cut by 2 bases, the J end by 5 bases, with 14 bases between.